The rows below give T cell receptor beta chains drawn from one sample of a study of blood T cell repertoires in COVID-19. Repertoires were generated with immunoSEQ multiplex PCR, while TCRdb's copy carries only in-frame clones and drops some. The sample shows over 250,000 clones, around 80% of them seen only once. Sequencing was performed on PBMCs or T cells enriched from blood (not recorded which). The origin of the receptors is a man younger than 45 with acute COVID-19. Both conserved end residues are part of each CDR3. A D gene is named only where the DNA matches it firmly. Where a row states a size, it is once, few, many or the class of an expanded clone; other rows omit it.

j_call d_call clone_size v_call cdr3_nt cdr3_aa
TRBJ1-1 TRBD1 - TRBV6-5 TGTGCCAGCAGTTTCAGGAGGGGGCTGGGGGCTGAAGCTTTCTTT CASSFRRGLGAEAFF
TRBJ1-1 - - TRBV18 TGTGCCAGCTCCAACGGGGAGGAAGCTTTCTTT CASSNGEEAFF
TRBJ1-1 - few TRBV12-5 TGTGCTAGTGGTTTACCGGCTGAAGCTTTCTTT CASGLPAEAFF
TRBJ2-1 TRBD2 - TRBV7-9 TGTGCCAGCAGTTCCGGGACTAGTTATTCTGAGCAGTTCTTC CASSSGTSYSEQFF
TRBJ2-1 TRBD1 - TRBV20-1 TGCAGTGCTAGTTTAGAGACAGGGGGCAGGGAGCAGTTCTTC CSASLETGGREQFF
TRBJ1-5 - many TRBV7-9 TGTGCCAGCAGCGACATGGATCAGCCCCAGCATTTT CASSDMDQPQHF
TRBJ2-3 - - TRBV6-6 TGTGCCAGCAGTGGAGGATCGATCACAGATACGCAGTATTTT CASSGGSITDTQYF
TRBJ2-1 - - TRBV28 TGTGCCAGCAGTTCGAGGACAAAAGGTAATGAGCAGTTCTTC CASSSRTKGNEQFF
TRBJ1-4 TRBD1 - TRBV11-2 TGTGCCAGCAGCTCCCCGCGATCAACAGGGGTGGGGGAAAAACTGTTTTTT CASSSPRSTGVGEKLFF
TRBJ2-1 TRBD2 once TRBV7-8 TGTGCCAGCAGCCGACTAGCGGAAAGTAACAATGAGCAGTTCTTC CASSRLAESNNEQFF
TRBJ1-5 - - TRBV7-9 TGTGCCAGCAGCTTAGAGACAGGCATCAATCAGCCCCAGCATTTT CASSLETGINQPQHF
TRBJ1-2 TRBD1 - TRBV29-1 TGCAGCGTTGTACTTGTTGGACAGGGTAAAAACTATGGCTACACCTTC CSVVLVGQGKNYGYTF
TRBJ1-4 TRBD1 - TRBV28 TGTGCCAGCAGTGGGGGGACAGGACTACATAATGAAAAACTGTTTTTT CASSGGTGLHNEKLFF
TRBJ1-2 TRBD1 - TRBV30 TGTGCCTGGACCTGGGGGACAGCGAACTATGGCTACACCTTC CAWTWGTANYGYTF
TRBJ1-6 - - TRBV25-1 TGTGCCAGCAGTGAGGGGGACTTGGGGTCCCTCCACTTT CASSEGDLGSLHF
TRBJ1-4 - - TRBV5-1 TGCGCCAGCAGCTTGGATAGAGGGAGGGAAAAACTGTTTTTT CASSLDRGREKLFF
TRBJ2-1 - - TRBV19 TGTGCCAGCAGATTATACAATGAGCAGTTCTTC CASRLYNEQFF
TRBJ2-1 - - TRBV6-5 TGTGCCGTAGCACCTCCGGGGGGCCGGAATGAGCAGTTCTTC CAVAPPGGRNEQFF
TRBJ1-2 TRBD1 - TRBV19 TGTGCCAGTAGTGACCGACAGGGGGCGGACTATGGCTACACCTTC CASSDRQGADYGYTF
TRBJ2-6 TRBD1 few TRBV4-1 TGCGCCAGCAGCCAAGCCGCACAGGGGTCTGGGGCCAACGTCCTGACTTTC CASSQAAQGSGANVLTF